Only one count was recorded for the clone carrying this TCR beta chain. The table came from immunoSEQ multiplex PCR; TCRdb's copy has only in-frame clones and leaves some out. The sample has roughly 420,000 clones; around 87% are singletons. V shed 1 base and J shed 7 bases, with 14 bases lying between them. The germline gives CDR1 MNHEY, CDR2 SVGAGI. The CDR3 contains 15 residues. This entry comes from a study of Ad26.COV2.S vaccination and SARS-CoV-2 variants. Across the study: Participants got Ad26.COV2.S intramuscularly, once or twice 56 days apart.

Noted treatment: 15 to 20 received Ad26.COV2.S at low or high dose, single or two shots; roughly five received placebo; per-sample allocation not given. Day 63 after the first injection of vaccine or placebo was the sampling time. The clonotype comes from a person between 18 and 65 years old who received the Ad26.COV2.S COVID-19 vaccine or a placebo. Sequences were derived from peripheral blood, sampled in a trial of Ad26.COV2.S vaccine versus placebo. The chain carries TRBV6-5 and TRBJ2-1, with TRBD2 as a possible D gene (6 bases). The CDR3 region is CASSYWAGRGNEQFF. The CDR3 DNA reads TGTGCCAGCAGTTACTGGGCAGGTCGGGGGAATGAGCAGTTCTTC.